This entry concerns a single T cell receptor (beta chain). Its antigen is still unknown. Noted time point: recipient sample about 28 days before transplant, after cytoreduction. Germline V gives CDR1 LNHDA, CDR2 SQIVND (reference sequence). The CDR3 loop spans 12 amino acids. Between the trimmed V and J ends, which lost 6 bases and 0 bases, there was a span of 4 bases. Measured with immunoSEQ multiplex PCR; TCRdb has only the in-frame clones, and not every one. The profile shows around 80,000 clones, 90% to 96% of them singletons. The data stem from a study of T cell clonotyping in hematopoietic cell transplantation. Study as a whole: Recipients' pretransplant samples followed cytoreduction. Broader study findings: Few recipient clonotypes overlapped donors; over 95% were de novo at given depth. Recipient TCR diversity dropped after transplant; expanded clonotypes rose from day 30 to 180. No sorting was done, leaving CD4 and CD8 contributions mixed.

This rearrangement joins TRBV19 to TRBJ2-3; D ambiguous. The sequencing here drew on peripheral blood mononuclear cells, taken before stem cell transplant. This TCR derives from a woman aged 50 to 65 with acute myeloid leukemia. Some clones in this sample may be carry-over from other donors' samples. The CDR3 here is CASRRSTDTQYF. The DNA of the CDR3 is TGTGCCAGTAGGAGGAGCACAGATACGCAGTATTTT.